Detailed here is one T cell receptor (beta chain). Its antigen is as yet unknown. The sample is drawn from a study of cytomegalovirus exposure and HLA in healthy donors. Study information: Early on, a data release was issued that held roughly 80 million unique TCRs from HLA-typed donors. Whole-study results and caveats: Available immune exposure information was restricted to CMV serostatus only.

60 Vbeta and 13 Jbeta primers were used in PCR. Profiled with immunoSEQ multiplex PCR; TCRdb holds only in-frame clones, not every one. Here the sample spans some 170,000 clones, about 81% being singletons. Trimming cost V 1 base and J 9 bases, with 11 bases left between them. CDR3 length: 14 residues. Germline assignment: CDR1 SGHNT and CDR2 YYREEE (reference sequence). Sequenced input: PBMCs. This TCR came from a woman aged 25 to 45 in good health and CMV-seronegative. V is TRBV5-4 and J is TRBJ1-6; a weak D match, TRBD1 (6 bases). CDR3 nucleotide sequence: TGTGCCAGCAGCTTGCAGGGGACGGGTTCACCCCTCCACTTT. It yields the protein CASSLQGTGSPLHF.